The text below deals with one T cell receptor (beta chain). Its antigen has not been determined. One base away there is no much larger clone; base qualities are not given. The sample is drawn from a study of T cell responses to AZD1222 COVID-19 vaccine (dated by TCRdb to about 2021). Regarding the complete study: AZD1222 recipients with second doses at about 4 weeks or about 12 weeks were pooled, because spike-specific TCR depth and breadth did not differ between schedules. TCR sequencing was performed for roughly 250 trial participants, of whom about 200 were given two doses of AZD1222 and around 26 were given two doses of MenACWY control vaccine. Trial participants were enrolled by age into subgroups of 18-55, 56-69 and 70-plus years, and around 140, 26 and 57 TCR-sequenced participants, respectively, were included in these subgroups. Summary of the overall study and its limitations: Most participants were white British and females outnumbered males, and the authors suggested that clonal diversity may have been underestimated. The 56-69-year group was small, and its depth increase did not reach significance, likely because of low power. Spike-specific TCR breadth and depth rose significantly after two AZD1222 doses compared with day 0 and with MenACWY recipients. Reportedly, almost half of the unique spike-specific TCRs recognized epitopes lying outside the regions that are mutated in the B.1.351 and B.1.1.7 variants. Vaccine-associated CD4 TCRs spanned the whole spike protein, with dominant responses in regions 160-218 and 743-854. Because no samples from the day 14 peak response were available, repertoires could be characterized only after the peak T cell response. Only six AZD1222 recipients were SARS-CoV-2 seropositive at baseline, limiting conclusions about previously exposed vaccinees.

The CDR3 regions of human TCRbeta chains were subjected to immunosequencing. Concerning the study's data processing: TCRs in the repertoires were compared against a reference library of SARS-CoV-2-specific TCRs that had been generated with the MIRA antigen-specificity platform. Breadth meant the fraction of unique TCRs that were SARS-CoV-2-associated, whereas depth meant the fraction of total T cells that were SARS-CoV-2-associated. Using the MIRA data, each spike-specific TCR was mapped to the spike region that the TCR reacts to and placed in a CD4 or CD8 class. Log10-transformed breadth and depth values were compared by one-way ANOVA with Sidak's multiple comparisons tests. TCRdb's version of the immuneACCESS table is confined to in-frame rearrangements and falls short of the full clone set. An unresolved V gene accounts for under half of the shortfall where checked; the remainder is of unknown origin. The V and J calls and clone size are taken from that table; D and trimming were inferred from the DNA. The sample table records some 200,000 clones; more than 85% of these occur just once. The biggest ten clones account for roughly 3.9% of the sample.

From the germline V gene (reference sequence), CDR1 is LNHDA and CDR2 is SQIVND. The CDR3, cysteine through phenylalanine, is 14 amino acids long. Only the CDR3 region is kept as DNA, spanning 42 bases read in frame from base 1. Clipping removes 2 bases from V and 2 bases from J, with 2 as the unmatched junction base count. What this sample's time point label stands for: baseline before first vaccination. Vaccinee samples came from UK trials COV001 and COV002, including a single-blind randomized controlled phase 2/3 trial of AZD1222 (ChAdOx1 nCoV-19) in healthy adults. Trial participant PBMC samples were collected at day 0 and day 28 after the second dose for TCRbeta chain sequencing.

This chain joins TRBV19 to TRBJ2-7, and TRBD2 matches 8 of the central bases. The source of this sequence is an adult in good health. This specimen was peripheral blood, taken on day 0 of AZD1222 vaccination. The CDR3 protein is CASSIPGGAYEQYF. The DNA sequence follows: TGTGCCAGTAGTATACCCGGGGGGGCCTACGAGCAGTACTTC. The CDR3, completed at both ends by the reference TRBV19 and TRBJ2-7 genes, gives the full variable domain DGGITQSPKYLFRKEGQNVTLSCEQNLNHDAMYWYRQDPGQGLRLIYYSQIVNDFQKGDIAEGYSVSREKKESFPLTVTSAQKNPTAFYLCASSIPGGAYEQYFGPGTRLTVT.